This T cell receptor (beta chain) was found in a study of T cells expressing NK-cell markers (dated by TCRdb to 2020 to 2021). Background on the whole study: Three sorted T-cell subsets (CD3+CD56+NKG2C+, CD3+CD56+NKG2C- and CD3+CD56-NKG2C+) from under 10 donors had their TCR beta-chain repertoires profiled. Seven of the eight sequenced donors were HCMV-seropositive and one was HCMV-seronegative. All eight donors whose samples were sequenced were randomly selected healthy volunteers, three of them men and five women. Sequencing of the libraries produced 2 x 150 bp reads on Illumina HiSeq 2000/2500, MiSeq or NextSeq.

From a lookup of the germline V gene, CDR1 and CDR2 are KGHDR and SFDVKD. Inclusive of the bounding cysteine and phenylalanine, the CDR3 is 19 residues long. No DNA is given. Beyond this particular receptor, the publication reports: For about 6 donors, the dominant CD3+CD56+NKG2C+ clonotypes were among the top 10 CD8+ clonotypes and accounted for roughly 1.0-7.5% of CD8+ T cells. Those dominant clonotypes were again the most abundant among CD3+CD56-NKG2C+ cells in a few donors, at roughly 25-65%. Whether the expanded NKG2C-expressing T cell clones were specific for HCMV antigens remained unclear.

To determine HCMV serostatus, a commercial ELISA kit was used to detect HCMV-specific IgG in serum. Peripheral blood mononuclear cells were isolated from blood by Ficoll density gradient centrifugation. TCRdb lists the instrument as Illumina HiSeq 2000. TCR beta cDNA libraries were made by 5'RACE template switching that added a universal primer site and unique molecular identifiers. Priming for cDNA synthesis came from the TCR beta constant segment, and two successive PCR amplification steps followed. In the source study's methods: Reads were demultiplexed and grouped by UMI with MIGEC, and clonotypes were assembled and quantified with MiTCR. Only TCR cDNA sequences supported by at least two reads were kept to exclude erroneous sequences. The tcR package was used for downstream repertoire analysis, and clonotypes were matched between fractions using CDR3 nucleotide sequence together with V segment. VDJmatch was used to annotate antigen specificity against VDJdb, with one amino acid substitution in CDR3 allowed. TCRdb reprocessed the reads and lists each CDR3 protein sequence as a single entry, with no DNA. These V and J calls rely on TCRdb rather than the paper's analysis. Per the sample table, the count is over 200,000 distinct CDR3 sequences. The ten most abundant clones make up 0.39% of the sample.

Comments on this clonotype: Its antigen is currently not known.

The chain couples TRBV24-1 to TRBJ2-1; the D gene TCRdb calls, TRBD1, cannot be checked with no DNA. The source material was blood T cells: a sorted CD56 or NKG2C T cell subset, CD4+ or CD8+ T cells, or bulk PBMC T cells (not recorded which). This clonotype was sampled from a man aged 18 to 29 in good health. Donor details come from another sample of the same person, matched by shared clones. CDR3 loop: CATSDIKRRDSISYNEQFF.